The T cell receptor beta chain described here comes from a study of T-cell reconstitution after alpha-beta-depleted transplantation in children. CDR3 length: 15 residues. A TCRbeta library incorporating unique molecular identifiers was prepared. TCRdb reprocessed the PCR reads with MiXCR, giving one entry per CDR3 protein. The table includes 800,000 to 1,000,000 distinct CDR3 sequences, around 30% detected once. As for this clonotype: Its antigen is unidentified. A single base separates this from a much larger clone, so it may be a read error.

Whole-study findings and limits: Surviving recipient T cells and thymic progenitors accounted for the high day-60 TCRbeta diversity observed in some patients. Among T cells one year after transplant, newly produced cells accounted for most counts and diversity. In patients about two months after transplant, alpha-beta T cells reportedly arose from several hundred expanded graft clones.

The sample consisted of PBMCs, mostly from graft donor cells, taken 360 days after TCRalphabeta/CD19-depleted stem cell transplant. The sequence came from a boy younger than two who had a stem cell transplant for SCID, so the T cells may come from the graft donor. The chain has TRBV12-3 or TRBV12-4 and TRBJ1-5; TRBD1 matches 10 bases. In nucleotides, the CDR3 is TGTGCCAGCAGTTTAGCGGACAGGGGGTATCAGCCCCAGCGTTTT. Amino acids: CASSLADRGYQPQRF.